The 32 T cell receptor beta chains below all came from one sample that was sequenced in a study of T cell changes during pregnancy in multiple sclerosis. Sequencing was performed with immunoSEQ multiplex PCR; in TCRdb, only in-frame clones are kept and a portion is missing. The table includes 35,000 to 45,000 clones, around 90% detected once. The specimen comprised CD4+ T cells from peripheral blood mononuclear cells, sampled after pregnancy. The receptor source for this set is a female donor in good health, enrolled as a control in a pregnancy study.

This sequence joins TRBV5-6 and TRBJ2-2, with D hard to call. The CDR3 length is 13 residues. V dropped 4 bases and J dropped 3 bases, with 7 bases sitting between them. The germline gives CDR1 SGHDT, CDR2 YYEEEE. The CDR3 reads CASSPLDTGELFF. CDR3 in DNA: TGTGCCAGCAGCCCTCTTGACACCGGGGAGCTGTTTTTT.

CDR3 residues: CASSPSGRRTYEQYF. The CDR3 region has the DNA TGTGCCAGCAGCCCCAGCGGCAGACGAACCTACGAGCAGTACTTC. The chain couples TRBV5-6 to TRBJ2-7; D might be TRBD2 (5 bases). The germline gives CDR1 SGHDT, CDR2 YYEEEE. The ends were cut back, 4 bases at V and 2 bases at J, with 16 bases in the middle. The CDR3 is made up of 15 amino acids.

The chain recombines TRBV7-2 with TRBJ1-1; possibly TRBD1 for D (6 bases). Germline CDR1 SGHTA, CDR2 FQGNSA. V lost 5 bases and J lost 8, with 18 bases in between. The CDR3 loop spans 14 amino acids. CDR3 in amino acids: CASSLKGGVGEAFF. Here the CDR3 DNA reads TGTGCCAGCAGCCTCAAAGGGGGGGTCGGGGAAGCTTTCTTT. Full variable domain (rest looked up from reference TRBV7-2 and TRBJ1-1): GAGVSQSPSNKVTEKGKDVELRCDPISGHTALYWYRQSLGQGLEFLIYFQGNSAPDKSGLPSDRFSAERTGGSVSTLTIQRTQQEDSAVYLCASSLKGGVGEAFFGQGTRLTVV.

The V gene is TRBV6-6, the J gene TRBJ1-6; D is ambiguous. The V gene's germline CDR1 is MNHNY and CDR2 SVGAGI (reference sequence). V was shortened by 0 bases and J by 10 bases, with 7 bases between the two germline ends. There are 13 residues in the CDR3. The CDR3 bases are TGTGCCAGCAGTTACTCGAACAGCTCACCCCTCCACTTT. This gives the protein CASSYSNSSPLHF.

This clone was recorded only once. The CDR3 bases are TGTGCCAGCTCACCCCCTGGACTAGCGGGGGTATACGAGCAGTACTTC. Amino acid sequence: CASSPPGLAGVYEQYF. The chain links TRBV18 to TRBJ2-7; 13 bases line up with TRBD2. In germline, CDR1 is KGHSH, CDR2 LQKENI. V was clipped by 3 bases and J by 4 bases; unmatched bases: 6. The CDR3 length is 16 residues.

The rearrangement joins TRBV4-1 to TRBJ1-4, with D tentatively TRBD1 (5 bases). Germline V gene lookup returns CDR1 MGHRA and CDR2 YSYEKL. The CDR3 length is 16 residues. The V end was cut by 3 bases, the J end by 0 bases, with 11 bases between. CDR3 DNA sequence: TGCGCCAGCAGCCAGGGGACTGGAGCAACTAATGAAAAACTGTTTTTT. As protein: CASSQGTGATNEKLFF.

The chain's CDR3 is CASSLRGLDSYNEQFF. In nucleotides, the CDR3 is TGTGCCAGCAGCTTAAGGGGACTGGACTCCTACAATGAGCAGTTCTTC. The V and J genes are TRBV7-2 and TRBJ2-1; possible D gene TRBD2, 6 bases. Germline CDR1 is SGHTA and CDR2 is FQGNSA. V was cut by 2 bases and J by 0 bases, with 11 bases left in between. The length of the CDR3 is 16 residues.

The chain combines TRBV5-1 with TRBJ1-1; D perhaps matches TRBD1 (5 bases). The CDR3 contains 15 residues. V was shortened by 4 bases and J by 5 bases, with 18 bases between the two germline ends. Germline CDR1 SGHRS, CDR2 YFSETQ. DNA for the CDR3: TGCGCCAGCAGCCGGGAGGGAGCGGGGGATACTGAAGCTTTCTTT. Protein: CASSREGAGDTEAFF.

The gene calls are TRBV7-9 and TRBJ1-3; 9 nucleotides align to TRBD1. Germline loops: CDR1 SEHNR, CDR2 FQNEAQ (reference sequence). J was trimmed by 4 bases and V by 5 bases; bases with no gene match: 15. This CDR3 has 18 amino acids. In DNA form, the CDR3 reads TGTGCCAGCAGCGTAGATGAGACAGGGGGTCCCCGCGGAAACACCATATATTTT. Translating it yields CASSVDETGGPRGNTIYF.

The chain combines TRBV27 with TRBJ1-2; D uncertain. The germline gives CDR1 MNHEY, CDR2 SMNVEV (reference sequence). V lost 3 bases and J lost 3, with 8 bases in between. The CDR3 has 13 amino acids. The CDR3: CASSFSADYGYTF. The CDR3 nucleotides are TGTGCCAGCAGTTTCTCCGCAGACTATGGCTACACCTTC.

This clone was observed once. The chain couples TRBV10-3 to TRBJ2-6; TRBD2 might be the D (6 bases). The CDR3 is 17 residues long. With 0 bases removed from V and 4 bases from J, the gap between germline ends came to 13 bases. Germline-derived CDR1 and CDR2 are ENHRY and SYGVKD. The CDR3 sequence is CAISESLGGGGANVLTF. The CDR3 DNA follows: TGTGCCATCAGTGAGTCGCTCGGGGGTGGAGGGGCCAACGTCCTGACTTTC.

This clone was seen only once. The chain carries TRBV12-5 and TRBJ1-2; TRBD1 matches at 8 bases. This CDR3 contains 17 residues. The J segment lost 3 bases and the V segment lost 5 bases, leaving 14 bases of the junction unmatched. Germline assignment: CDR1 LGHNT and CDR2 FRNRAP. Written as DNA, the CDR3 is TGTGCTAGTGGTGGGGATACCCGACAGGGGATAGACTATGGCTACACCTTC. This encodes CASGGDTRQGIDYGYTF.

J is TRBJ2-1 and V is TRBV5-1, with 10 bases matching TRBD2. J lost 7 bases, V lost 4 bases, and 11 bases had no gene match. This CDR3 is 16 amino acids long. CDR1 and CDR2 from the germline V gene are SGHRS and YFSETQ. The CDR3 DNA reads TGCGCCAGCAGCCTTATTGGGGCTAGCGGGAGAAATGAGCAGTTCTTC. Its translation is CASSLIGASGRNEQFF. Drawing the rest from reference TRBV5-1 and TRBJ2-1, the complete variable domain is KAGVTQTPRYLIKTRGQQVTLSCSPISGHRSVSWYQQTPGQGLQFLFEYFSETQRNKGNFPGRFSGRQFSNSRSEMNVSTLELGDSALYLCASSLIGASGRNEQFFGPGTRLTVL.

V usage is TRBV6-1 and J usage is TRBJ2-5; 12 bases are shared with TRBD2. The CDR3 has 15 amino acids. V shed 1 base and J 5 bases; nucleotides not matched to a gene: 2. Germline V CDR1 and CDR2: MNHNS, SASEGT. CDR3 DNA: TGTGCCAGCAGTGAAGGGACTAGCGGGGTCGAGACCCAGTACTTC. It codes for CASSEGTSGVETQYF.

The V call is TRBV9, the J call TRBJ1-2; D remains ambiguous. Germline CDR1 SGDLS, CDR2 YYNGEE. This CDR3 spans 13 amino acids. The germline V and J ends were trimmed by 0 bases and 4 bases, with 7 bases remaining between them. The CDR3 coding sequence is TGTGCCAGCAGCGTAGGAGGAGTCTATGGCTACACCTTC. It codes for CASSVGGVYGYTF.

The chain joins TRBV4-2 to TRBJ2-3, with 13 bases aligning to TRBD2. The CDR3 length is 16 residues. The germline CDR1 and CDR2 sequences are LGHNA and YNFKEQ. V shed 0 bases, J shed 4 bases, and the junction held 1 base outside the gene matches. The CDR3 region is CASSQELAGGADTQYF. CDR3 nucleotides: TGTGCCAGCAGCCAAGAACTAGCGGGGGGGGCAGATACGCAGTATTTT.

The rearrangement uses TRBV23-1 and TRBJ1-4, with a tentative D call TRBD1 (5 bases). TRBV23-1 is designated an ORF whose function remains uncertain. V dropped 4 bases and J dropped 8 bases, with 14 bases sitting between them. The CDR3 length is 14 residues. The CDR3 region is CASSRQGIPEKLFF. The CDR3 DNA sequence: TGCGCCAGCAGTCGGCAGGGAATCCCCGAAAAACTGTTTTTT.

CDR3 sequence (DNA): TGTGCCAGTAGTAAGGACTCCCTTTATGGCTACACCTTC. Translation: CASSKDSLYGYTF. V and J are TRBV19 and TRBJ1-2; D remains ambiguous. V lost 4 bases and J lost 5, with 11 bases in between. This CDR3 comprises 13 residues. Per the germline V gene, CDR1 is LNHDA and CDR2 is SQIVND (reference sequence). Drawing the rest from reference TRBV19 and TRBJ1-2, the complete variable domain is DGGITQSPKYLFRKEGQNVTLSCEQNLNHDAMYWYRQDPGQGLRLIYYSQIVNDFQKGDIAEGYSVSREKKESFPLTVTSAQKNPTAFYLCASSKDSLYGYTFGSGTRLTVV.

The chain is built from TRBV29-1 and TRBJ1-2, with D perhaps TRBD1 (6 bases). Trimming shortened V by 4 bases and J by 4 bases, and 13 bases separated the two germline ends. The CDR3 spans 13 residues. In germline, CDR1 is SQVTM, CDR2 ANQGSEA. The CDR3 loop reads CSVGRGGSYGYTF. CDR3 DNA: TGCAGCGTTGGTAGAGGGGGAAGCTATGGCTACACCTTC.

The chain employs TRBV11-2 and TRBJ2-3; D is unclear. The CDR3 extends over 15 amino acids. The germline CDR1 and CDR2 sequences are SGHAT and FQNNGV. V lost 0 bases and J 2 bases, leaving 9 bases between the germline ends. This CDR3 is CASSLEVRTTDTQYF. The CDR3 nucleotides are TGTGCCAGCAGCTTAGAGGTCAGAACCACAGATACGCAGTATTTT.

The rearrangement links TRBV20-1 to TRBJ2-1; D is undetermined. V was clipped by 0 bases and J by 9 bases, with 6 bases between them. The CDR3 sequence is 11 residues long. The germline gives CDR1 DFQATT, CDR2 SNEGSKA (reference sequence). The CDR3 nucleotides read TGCAGTGCTAGAGATCGGAGTGAGCAGTTCTTC. Residues: CSARDRSEQFF.

The chain recombines TRBV5-1 with TRBJ2-1; 15 positions agree with TRBD2. CDR1 SGHRS and CDR2 YFSETQ come from the germline V gene. The V gene end was trimmed by 3 bases and the J gene end by 7 bases; junction bases not matched to a gene: 8. This CDR3 is 17 amino acids long. CDR3 in amino acids: CASSWGTSGRSRNEQFF. The CDR3 nucleotides are TGCGCCAGCAGCTGGGGGACTAGCGGGAGGTCCAGGAATGAGCAGTTCTTC.

The V and J genes are TRBV6-5 and TRBJ2-7; maybe TRBD2 (5 bases). The CDR3 is 13 amino acids. CDR1 is MNHEY, CDR2 SVGAGI, per germline. Trimming shortened V by 7 bases and J by 0 bases, and 10 bases separated the two germline ends. DNA of the CDR3: TGTGCCAGCAACGACCGGGACTCCTACGAGCAGTACTTC. It encodes CASNDRDSYEQYF.

This sequence joins TRBV5-8 and TRBJ1-4, with 10 bases identical to TRBD1. CDR1 SGHTS and CDR2 YDEGEE come from the germline V gene. This CDR3 is 20 amino acids long. The V and J ends lost 1 base and 0 bases, in that order; junction bases with no gene match: 12. The CDR3 DNA follows: TGTGCCAGCAGCTTGCCCCTTGGGACAGGGGAGTCCTCAACTAATGAAAAACTGTTTTTT. Residues: CASSLPLGTGESSTNEKLFF.

The V and J genes are TRBV9 and TRBJ2-7; a possible D gene is TRBD1 (6 bases). V dropped 0 bases and J dropped 3 bases, with 10 bases sitting between them. Germline CDR1 reads SGDLS; CDR2 reads YYNGEE. The CDR3 covers 14 residues. The CDR3: CASSVAGHHYEQYF. In DNA form, the CDR3 reads TGTGCCAGCAGCGTAGCGGGACACCACTACGAGCAGTACTTC.

The gene calls are TRBV5-1 and TRBJ2-2; tentatively, D is TRBD1 (6 bases). This CDR3 is built from 15 residues. Germline CDR1 reads SGHRS; CDR2 reads YFSETQ. V was cut by 2 bases and J by 0 bases, with 8 bases left in between. CDR3 sequence reads: CASSFTGPNTGELFF. The CDR3 DNA is TGCGCCAGCAGCTTTACAGGGCCGAACACCGGGGAGCTGTTTTTT.

The rearrangement uses TRBV6-1 and TRBJ2-7; 8 nucleotides match TRBD1. Germline loops: CDR1 MNHNS, CDR2 SASEGT. The V segment lost 7 bases and the J segment 3 bases; nucleotides outside the gene matches: 11. The CDR3 is 15 amino acids. The CDR3 is CASTSGTGAFYEQYF. CDR3 sequence (DNA): TGTGCCAGCACCTCCGGGACAGGTGCCTTCTACGAGCAGTACTTC.

The gene calls are TRBV12-5 and TRBJ2-5; TRBD2 aligns across 10 bases. J gave up 4 bases and V 5 bases, and 4 bases lay outside the gene matches. This CDR3 is built from 14 residues. The V gene's germline CDR1 is LGHNT and CDR2 FRNRAP. Written as DNA, the CDR3 is TGTGCTAGTGGTCCTACTAGCGGGGCAGAGACCCAGTACTTC. It yields the protein CASGPTSGAETQYF.

This chain links TRBV5-1 with TRBJ2-1, with TRBD2 matching 9 bases. From germline, CDR1 is SGHRS and CDR2 YFSETQ. This CDR3 is built from 15 residues. The V segment lost 0 bases and the J segment 8 bases; nucleotides outside the gene matches: 6. The CDR3 coding sequence is TGCGCCAGCAGCTTGGAGGGACTAGCTTCTGATGAGCAGTTCTTC. Amino acids: CASSLEGLASDEQFF.

The chain carries TRBV28 and TRBJ2-1, with 10 bases aligning to TRBD2. The germline CDR1 and CDR2 sequences are MDHEN and SYDVKM. J gave up 9 bases and V 7 bases, and 18 bases lay outside the gene matches. The CDR3 runs to 17 residues. The CDR3 is CASTPYDWSSGSGEQFF. The CDR3 DNA is TGTGCCAGCACTCCATACGACTGGTCTAGCGGGAGCGGTGAGCAGTTCTTC.

The genes are TRBV6-6 and TRBJ2-7; TRBD2 aligns across 9 bases. The ends lost 0 bases at V and 4 bases at J; junction bases unmatched: 7. CDR3 size: 16 residues. Germline V lookup: CDR1 MNHNY, CDR2 SVGAGI (reference sequence). DNA of the CDR3: TGTGCCAGCAGTTACTCGATGGGTAGCGGGAGTTACGAGCAGTACTTC. Protein: CASSYSMGSGSYEQYF.

This chain joins TRBV7-6 and TRBJ2-3; 10 bases line up with TRBD1. V gave up 3 bases and J gave up 5 bases; unmatched junction bases: 5. CDR1 is SGHVS, CDR2 FNYEAQ, per germline. There are 15 residues in the CDR3. CDR3 sequence: CASSFGTGVEDTQYF. In DNA, the CDR3 is TGTGCCAGCAGCTTTGGGACAGGGGTGGAAGATACGCAGTATTTT.